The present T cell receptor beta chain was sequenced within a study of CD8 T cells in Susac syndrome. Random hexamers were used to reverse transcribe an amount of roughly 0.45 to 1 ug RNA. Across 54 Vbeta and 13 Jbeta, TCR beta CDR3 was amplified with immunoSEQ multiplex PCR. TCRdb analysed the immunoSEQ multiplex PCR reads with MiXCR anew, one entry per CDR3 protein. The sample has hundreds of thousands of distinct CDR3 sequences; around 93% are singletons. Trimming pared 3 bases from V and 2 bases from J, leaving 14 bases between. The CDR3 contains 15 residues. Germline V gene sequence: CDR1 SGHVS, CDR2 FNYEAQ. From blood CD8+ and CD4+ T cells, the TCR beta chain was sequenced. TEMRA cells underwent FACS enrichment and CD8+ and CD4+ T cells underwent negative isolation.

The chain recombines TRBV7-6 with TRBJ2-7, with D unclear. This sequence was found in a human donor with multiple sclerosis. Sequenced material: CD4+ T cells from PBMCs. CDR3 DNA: TGTGCCAGCAGCTTGCTTCCCCCCCCGACCTACGAGCAGTACTTC. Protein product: CASSLLPPPTYEQYF.